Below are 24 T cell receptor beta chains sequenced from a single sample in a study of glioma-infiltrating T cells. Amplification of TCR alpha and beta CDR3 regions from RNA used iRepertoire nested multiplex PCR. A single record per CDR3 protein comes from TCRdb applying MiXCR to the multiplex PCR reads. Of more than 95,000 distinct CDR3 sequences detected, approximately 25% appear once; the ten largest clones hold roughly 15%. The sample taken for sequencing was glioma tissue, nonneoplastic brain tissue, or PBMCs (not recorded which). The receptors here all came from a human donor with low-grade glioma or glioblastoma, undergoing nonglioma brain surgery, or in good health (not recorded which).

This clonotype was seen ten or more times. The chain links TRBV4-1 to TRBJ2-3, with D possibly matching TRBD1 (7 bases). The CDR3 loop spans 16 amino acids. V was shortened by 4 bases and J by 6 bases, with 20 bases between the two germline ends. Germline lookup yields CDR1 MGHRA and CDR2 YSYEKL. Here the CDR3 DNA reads TGCGCCAGCAGCCTAAGCATAAGGACAGGAGGGGATACGCAGTATTTT. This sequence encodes CASSLSIRTGGDTQYF.

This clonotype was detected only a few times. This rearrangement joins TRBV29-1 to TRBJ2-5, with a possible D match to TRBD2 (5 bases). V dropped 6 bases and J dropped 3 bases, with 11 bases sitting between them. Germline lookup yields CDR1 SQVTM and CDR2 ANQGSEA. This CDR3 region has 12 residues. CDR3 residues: CSVRRVEETQYF. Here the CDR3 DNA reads TGCAGCGTCCGGCGGGTGGAAGAGACCCAGTACTTC.

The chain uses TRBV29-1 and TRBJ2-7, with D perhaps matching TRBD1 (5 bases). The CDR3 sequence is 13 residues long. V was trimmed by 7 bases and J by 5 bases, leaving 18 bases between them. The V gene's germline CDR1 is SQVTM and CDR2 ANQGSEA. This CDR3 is CSGTTDNFDEQYF. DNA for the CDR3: TGCAGCGGGACGACGGACAACTTCGACGAGCAGTACTTC.

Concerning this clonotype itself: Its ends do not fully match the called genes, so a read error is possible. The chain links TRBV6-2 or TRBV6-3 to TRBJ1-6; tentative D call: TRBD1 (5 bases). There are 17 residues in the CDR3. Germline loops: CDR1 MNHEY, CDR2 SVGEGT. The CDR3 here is CASSYSPYVTVSAPLHF. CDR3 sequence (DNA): TGTGCTAGCAGTTACTCGCCCTACGTGACAGTTAGTGCACCCCTCCACTTT.

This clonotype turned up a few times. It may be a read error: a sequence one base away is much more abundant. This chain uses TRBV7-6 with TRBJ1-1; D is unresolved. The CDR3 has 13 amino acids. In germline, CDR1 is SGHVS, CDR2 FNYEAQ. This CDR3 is CASSLGSGTEAFF. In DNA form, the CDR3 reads TGTGCTAGCAGCTTAGGTAGTGGGACTGAAGCTTTCTTT.

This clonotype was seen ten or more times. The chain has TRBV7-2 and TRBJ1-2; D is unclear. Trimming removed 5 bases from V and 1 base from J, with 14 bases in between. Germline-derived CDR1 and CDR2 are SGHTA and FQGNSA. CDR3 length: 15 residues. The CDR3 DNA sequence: TGTGCCAGCAGCAGAAGGATCTCAGATAACTATGGCTACACCTTC. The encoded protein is CASSRRISDNYGYTF.

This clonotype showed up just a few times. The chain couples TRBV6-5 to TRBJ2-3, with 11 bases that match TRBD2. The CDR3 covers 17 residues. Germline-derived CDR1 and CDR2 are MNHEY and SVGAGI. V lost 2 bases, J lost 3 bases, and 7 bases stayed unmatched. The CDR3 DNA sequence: TGTGCCAGCAGTTACGGGGTAGCGGGAGGGTTGACAGATACGCAGTATTTT. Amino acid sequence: CASSYGVAGGLTDTQYF.

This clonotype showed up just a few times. CDR3 amino acids: CASSVSGGLDIQYF. The CDR3 DNA reads TGTGCCAGCAGCGTTTCGGGGGGTTTGGACATTCAGTACTTC. The rearrangement joins TRBV9 to TRBJ2-4; 7 nucleotides align to TRBD2. The CDR3 loop spans 14 amino acids. The germline V gene encodes CDR1 SGDLS and CDR2 YYNGEE. V gave up 2 bases and J gave up 8 bases; unmatched junction bases: 7.

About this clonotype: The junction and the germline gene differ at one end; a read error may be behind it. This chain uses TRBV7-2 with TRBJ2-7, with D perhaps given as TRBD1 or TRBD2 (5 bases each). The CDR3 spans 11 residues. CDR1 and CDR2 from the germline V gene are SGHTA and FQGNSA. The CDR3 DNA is TGTGCCATCAGCCCTGGGACCGAGCAGTACTTC. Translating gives CAISPGTEQYF.

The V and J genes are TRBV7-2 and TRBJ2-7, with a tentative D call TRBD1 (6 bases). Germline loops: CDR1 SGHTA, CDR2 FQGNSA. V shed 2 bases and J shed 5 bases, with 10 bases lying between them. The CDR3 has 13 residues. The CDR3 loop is CASSLNRDHEQYF. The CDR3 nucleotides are TGTGCCAGCAGCTTAAACAGGGACCACGAGCAGTACTTC.

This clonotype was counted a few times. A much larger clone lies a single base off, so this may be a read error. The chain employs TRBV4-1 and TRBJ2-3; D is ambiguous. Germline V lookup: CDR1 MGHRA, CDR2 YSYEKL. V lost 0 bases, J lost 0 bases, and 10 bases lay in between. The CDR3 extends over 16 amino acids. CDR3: CASSQETQPSTDTQYF. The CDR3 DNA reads TGCGCCAGCAGCCAAGAAACCCAACCCAGCACAGATACGCAGTATTTT.

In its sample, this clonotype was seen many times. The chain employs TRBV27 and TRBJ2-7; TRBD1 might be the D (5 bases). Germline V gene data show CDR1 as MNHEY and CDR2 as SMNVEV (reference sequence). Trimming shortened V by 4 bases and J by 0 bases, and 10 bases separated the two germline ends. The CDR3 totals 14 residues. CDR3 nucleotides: TGTGCCAGCAGTTCTTCCGACAGCTCCTACGAGCAGTACTTC. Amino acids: CASSSSDSSYEQYF.

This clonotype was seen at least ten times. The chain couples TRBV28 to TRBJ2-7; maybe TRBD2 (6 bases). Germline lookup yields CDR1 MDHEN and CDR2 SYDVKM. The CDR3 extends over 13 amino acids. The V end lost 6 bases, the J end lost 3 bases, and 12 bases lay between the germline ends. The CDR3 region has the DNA TGTGCCAGCAGGGGAGGAGGGTACTACGAGCAGTACTTC. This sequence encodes CASRGGGYYEQYF. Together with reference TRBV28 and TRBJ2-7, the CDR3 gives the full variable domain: DVKVTQSSRYLVKRTGEKVFLECVQDMDHENMFWYRQDPGLGLRLIYFSYDVKMKEKGDIPEGYSVSREKKERFSLILESASTNQTSMYLCASRGGGYYEQYFGPGTRLTVT.

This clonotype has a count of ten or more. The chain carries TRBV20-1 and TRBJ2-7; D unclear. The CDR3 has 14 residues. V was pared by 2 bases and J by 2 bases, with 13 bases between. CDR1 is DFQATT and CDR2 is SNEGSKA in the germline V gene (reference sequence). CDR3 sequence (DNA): TGCAGTGCTAGAAAGGCCCTTACAGCCTACGAGCAGTACTTC. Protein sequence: CSARKALTAYEQYF.

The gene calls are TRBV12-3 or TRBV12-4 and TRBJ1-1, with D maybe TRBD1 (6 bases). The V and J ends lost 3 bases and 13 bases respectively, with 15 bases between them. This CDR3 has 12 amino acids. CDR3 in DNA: TGTGCCAGCAGTTTCAGCTGGCGAGGGGGTTTCTTT. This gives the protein CASSFSWRGGFF.

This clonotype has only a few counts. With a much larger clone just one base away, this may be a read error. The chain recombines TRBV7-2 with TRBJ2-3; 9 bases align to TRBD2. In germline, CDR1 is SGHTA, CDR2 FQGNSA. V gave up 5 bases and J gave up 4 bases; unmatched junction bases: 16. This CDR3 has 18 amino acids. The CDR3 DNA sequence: TGTGCCAGCAGCATGGGGCTAGCGGGGCTCAGGGTGGCAGATACGCAGTATTTT. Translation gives CASSMGLAGLRVADTQYF.

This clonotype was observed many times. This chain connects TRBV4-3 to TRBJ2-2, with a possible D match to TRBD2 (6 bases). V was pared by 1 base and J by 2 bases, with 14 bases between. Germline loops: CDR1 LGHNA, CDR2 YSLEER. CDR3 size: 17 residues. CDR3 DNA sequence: TGCGCCAGCAGCCAAGGGGGAGGCAGGCTTAACACCGGGGAGCTGTTTTTT. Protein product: CASSQGGGRLNTGELFF.

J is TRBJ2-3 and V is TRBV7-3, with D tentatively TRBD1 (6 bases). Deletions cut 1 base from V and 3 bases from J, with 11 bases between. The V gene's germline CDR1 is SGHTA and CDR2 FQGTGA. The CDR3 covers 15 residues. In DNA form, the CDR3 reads TGTGCCAGCAGCTTAAGGGGAACAGGGACAGATACGCAGTATTTT. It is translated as CASSLRGTGTDTQYF.

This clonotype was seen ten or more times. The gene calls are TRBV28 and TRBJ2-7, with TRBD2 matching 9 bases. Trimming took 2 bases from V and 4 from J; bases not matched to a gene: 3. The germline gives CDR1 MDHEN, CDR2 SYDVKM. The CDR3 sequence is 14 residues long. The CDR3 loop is CASSLPSGKYEQYF. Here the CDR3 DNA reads TGTGCCAGCAGTTTACCTAGCGGGAAGTACGAGCAGTACTTC.

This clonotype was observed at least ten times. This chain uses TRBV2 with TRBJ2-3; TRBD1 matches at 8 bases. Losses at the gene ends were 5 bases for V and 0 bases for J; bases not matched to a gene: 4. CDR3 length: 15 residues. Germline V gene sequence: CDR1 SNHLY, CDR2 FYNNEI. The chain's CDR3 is CASSTDRGSTDTQYF. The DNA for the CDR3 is TGTGCCAGCAGTACTGACAGGGGAAGCACAGATACGCAGTATTTT.

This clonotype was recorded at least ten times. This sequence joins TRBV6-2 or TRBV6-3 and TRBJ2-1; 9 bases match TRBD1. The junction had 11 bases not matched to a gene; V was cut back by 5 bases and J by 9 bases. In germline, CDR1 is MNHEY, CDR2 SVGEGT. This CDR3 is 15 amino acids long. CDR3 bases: TGTGCCAGCAGTCTAGGACAGGGGTATTATAGTGAGCAGTTCTTC. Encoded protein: CASSLGQGYYSEQFF.

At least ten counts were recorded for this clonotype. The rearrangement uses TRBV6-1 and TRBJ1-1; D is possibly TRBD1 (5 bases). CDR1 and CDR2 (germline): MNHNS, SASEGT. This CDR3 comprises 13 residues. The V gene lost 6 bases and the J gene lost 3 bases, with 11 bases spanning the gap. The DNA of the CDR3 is TGTGCCAGCAGACCGGGACCTCACACTGAAGCTTTCTTT. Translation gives CASRPGPHTEAFF.

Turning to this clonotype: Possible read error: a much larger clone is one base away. CDR3 region: CASSNALTEYNEQFF. The CDR3 coding sequence is TGTGCCAGCAGCAACGCCTTGACAGAATACAATGAGCAGTTCTTC. The chain recombines TRBV27 with TRBJ2-1; D may be TRBD1 (5 bases). CDR3 length: 15 residues. The germline V gene has CDR1 MNHEY and CDR2 SMNVEV (reference sequence). The V end was cut by 6 bases, the J end by 4 bases, with 16 bases between.

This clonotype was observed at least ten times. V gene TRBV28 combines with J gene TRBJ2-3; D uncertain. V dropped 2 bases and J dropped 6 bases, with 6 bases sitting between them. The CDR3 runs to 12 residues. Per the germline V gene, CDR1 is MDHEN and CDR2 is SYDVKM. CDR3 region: CASSLLVDTQYF. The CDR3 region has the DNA TGTGCCAGCAGTTTACTAGTTGATACGCAGTATTTT.